The 27 T cell receptor beta chains below were found in one sample sequenced in a study of cytomegalovirus exposure and HLA in healthy donors. The PCR ran on 60 Vbeta and 13 Jbeta primers. The table came from immunoSEQ multiplex PCR; TCRdb's copy has only in-frame clones and leaves some out. The table records 95,000 to 150,000 clones, roughly 82% of them present only once. Specimen: PBMCs. The source is a woman in her thirties or forties in good health and CMV-seropositive.

V gene TRBV7-8 combines with J gene TRBJ2-7; 7 bases are shared with TRBD1. Germline-derived CDR1 and CDR2 are SGHVS and FQNEAQ. After removal of 3 bases from V and 4 bases from J, the junction contained 9 bases not matched to a gene. The CDR3 spans 15 residues. CDR3 sequence: CASSFPDRVAYEQYF. DNA for the CDR3: TGTGCCAGCAGCTTCCCTGACAGGGTAGCGTACGAGCAGTACTTC.

The rearrangement joins TRBV29-1 to TRBJ2-1; D might be TRBD1 (6 bases). Germline V lookup: CDR1 SQVTM, CDR2 ANQGSEA. This CDR3 spans 13 amino acids. V was clipped by 6 bases and J by 0 bases, with 9 bases between them. CDR3 nucleotide sequence: TGCAGCGTGGACAGAACCTCCTACAATGAGCAGTTCTTC. It yields the protein CSVDRTSYNEQFF.

The J gene is TRBJ2-7, the V gene TRBV4-1, with TRBD1 matching 9 bases. J was trimmed by 3 bases and V by 1 base; bases with no gene match: 7. CDR1 MGHRA and CDR2 YSYEKL come from the germline V gene. The CDR3 spans 16 residues. CDR3 region: CASSQAPGQGGYEQYF. The DNA of the CDR3 is TGCGCCAGCAGCCAAGCCCCGGGACAGGGTGGCTACGAGCAGTACTTC.

This chain joins TRBV5-5 and TRBJ1-5, with TRBD1 matching over 7 bases. The CDR3 is made up of 17 amino acids. CDR1 is SGHKS and CDR2 is YYEKEE in the germline V gene (reference sequence). Trimming at V came to 0 bases and at J to 2 bases, leaving 8 bases not matched to a gene. The CDR3 is CASSLEKGAGGNQPQHF. The CDR3 DNA is TGTGCCAGCAGCTTGGAAAAGGGGGCAGGAGGCAATCAGCCCCAGCATTTT.

V and J are TRBV5-1 and TRBJ2-5; 11 nucleotides align to TRBD2. The CDR3 spans 15 residues. With V trimmed by 4 bases and J by 4 bases, 6 bases remained unmatched. CDR1 SGHRS and CDR2 YFSETQ come from the germline V gene. The DNA for the CDR3 is TGCGCCAGCAGCCGACTAGCGGGAATAAGAGAGACCCAGTACTTC. Encoded protein: CASSRLAGIRETQYF.

There are a few counts of this clone. V and J are TRBV11-2 and TRBJ2-1; D unresolved. Trimming cost V 10 bases and J 11 bases, with 12 bases left between them. The CDR3 runs to 10 residues. Germline values: CDR1 SGHAT, CDR2 FQNNGV. This CDR3 is CATQAPQQFF. CDR3 DNA: TGTGCCACGCAAGCCCCACAGCAGTTCTTC.

This chain connects TRBV19 to TRBJ2-3, with TRBD2 matching over 9 bases. The germline V gene has CDR1 LNHDA and CDR2 SQIVND (reference sequence). The V gene end was trimmed by 8 bases and the J gene end by 2 bases; junction bases not matched to a gene: 8. The CDR3 runs 15 residues. CDR3 residues: CASRLSGSPTDTQYF. The CDR3 DNA is TGTGCCAGTCGCCTTAGCGGGAGCCCCACAGATACGCAGTATTTT.

The chain combines TRBV11-3 with TRBJ2-7; 7 bases map to TRBD1. The V gene's germline CDR1 is SGHNT and CDR2 YENEEA. V shed 0 bases, J shed 6 bases, and the junction held 5 bases outside the gene matches. The CDR3 is made up of 14 amino acids. The CDR3 DNA reads TGTGCCAGCAGCTTAGATTTCAGGACAGGCGAGCAGTACTTC. It is translated as CASSLDFRTGEQYF.

CDR3 loop: CASSLNAGTGDGYTF. CDR3 in DNA: TGTGCCAGCAGTTTAAACGCCGGGACAGGGGATGGCTACACCTTC. V is TRBV27 and J is TRBJ1-2, with 10 nucleotides matching TRBD1. V gave up 2 bases and J gave up 6 bases; unmatched junction bases: 6. CDR1 and CDR2 from the germline V gene are MNHEY and SMNVEV (reference sequence). The CDR3 is made up of 15 amino acids.

The V call is TRBV10-2, the J call TRBJ1-2, with TRBD1 as a possible D gene (5 bases). Germline CDR1 and CDR2: WSHSY and SAAADI. The CDR3 runs to 16 residues. V lost 0 bases, J lost 4 bases, and 15 bases lay in between. The CDR3 DNA reads TGCGCCAGCAGTGAGTCGAATCGGGGGTTGAGCTATGGCTACACCTTC. As protein: CASSESNRGLSYGYTF.

As regards this clone: Other DNA sequences within the sample encode an identical CDR3. The chain is built from TRBV28 and TRBJ2-7; 7 positions agree with TRBD2. Germline values: CDR1 MDHEN, CDR2 SYDVKM. V trimming: 6 bases; J trimming: 1 base; junction bases outside the gene matches: 9. The CDR3 has 15 amino acids. For the CDR3, the DNA is TGTGCCAGCAGAACTCAGCGACTAGCATCCTACGAGCAGTACTTC. This encodes CASRTQRLASYEQYF.

This rearrangement joins TRBV13 to TRBJ2-3; 12 bases line up with TRBD1. Looked up from germline, CDR1 is PRHDT and CDR2 is FYEKMQ (reference sequence). Losses at the gene ends were 1 base for V and 5 bases for J; bases not matched to a gene: 4. The CDR3 contains 16 residues. The CDR3 region has the DNA TGTGCCAGCAGCTTAGTGGGACAGGGGGCATTAGATACGCAGTATTTT. This gives the protein CASSLVGQGALDTQYF.

This chain uses TRBV6-6 with TRBJ2-1; no reliable D call. V was pared by 0 bases and J by 7 bases, with 4 bases between. Germline V CDR1 and CDR2: MNHNY, SVGAGI (reference sequence). The CDR3 is 12 amino acids. This CDR3 is CASSYSNNEQFF. In DNA form, the CDR3 reads TGTGCCAGCAGTTACTCTAATAATGAGCAGTTCTTC.

In DNA, the CDR3 is TGTGCCAGCAGCTCACAGGGGGCTTACGGCACTGAAGCTTTCTTT. Translated: CASSSQGAYGTEAFF. The rearrangement links TRBV7-9 to TRBJ1-1, with 9 bases that match TRBD1. Germline CDR1 reads SEHNR; CDR2 reads FQNEAQ (reference sequence). V was clipped by 4 bases and J by 4 bases; unmatched bases: 7. The CDR3 spans 15 residues.

The chain is built from TRBV7-6 and TRBJ1-2, with 7 bases fitting TRBD1. Germline assignment: CDR1 SGHVS and CDR2 FNYEAQ. J was trimmed by 6 bases and V by 5 bases; bases with no gene match: 6. The CDR3 is 13 residues long. The CDR3 DNA sequence: TGTGCCAGCAGCCGGGAGGGGGCCAATGGCTACACCTTC. The encoded protein is CASSREGANGYTF.

The genes are TRBV5-1 and TRBJ2-1; D possibly corresponds to TRBD2 (6 bases). The CDR3 covers 14 residues. V lost 3 bases to trimming and J lost 8 bases, with 15 bases between them. CDR1 SGHRS and CDR2 YFSETQ come from the germline V gene. The CDR3 DNA sequence: TGCGCCAGCAGCTCCGGGAGAGGGTGGGATGAGCAGTTCTTC. The encoded protein is CASSSGRGWDEQFF. The whole variable domain, remainder taken from reference TRBV5-1 and TRBJ2-1, is KAGVTQTPRYLIKTRGQQVTLSCSPISGHRSVSWYQQTPGQGLQFLFEYFSETQRNKGNFPGRFSGRQFSNSRSEMNVSTLELGDSALYLCASSSGRGWDEQFFGPGTRLTVL.

The chain links TRBV10-3 to TRBJ1-4, with TRBD1 matching 8 bases. This CDR3 has 15 amino acids. The germline CDR1 and CDR2 sequences are ENHRY and SYGVKD. The J segment lost 0 bases and the V segment lost 4 bases, leaving 1 base of the junction unmatched. The CDR3 DNA reads TGTGCCATCAGTGCAGGGGGCGCAACTAATGAAAAACTGTTTTTT. The encoded protein is CAISAGGATNEKLFF.

This sequence joins TRBV19 and TRBJ1-5; perhaps TRBD1 as D (5 bases). The germline V gene has CDR1 LNHDA and CDR2 SQIVND (reference sequence). This CDR3 contains 16 residues. V was shortened by 2 bases and J by 6 bases, with 17 bases between the two germline ends. This chain's CDR3 is CASSITIQGGTQPQHF. CDR3 nucleotide sequence: TGTGCCAGTAGTATAACTATCCAGGGAGGGACTCAGCCCCAGCATTTT.

The gene calls are TRBV7-8 and TRBJ2-1; 8 bases are shared with TRBD2. Germline trimming cut 1 base from V and 5 bases from J; bases unmatched to any gene: 13. This CDR3 region has 18 residues. Germline CDR1 and CDR2: SGHVS and FQNEAQ. CDR3 DNA: TGTGCCAGCAGCTTAGGTCGCCGCCGCGGGAGGTGGAACAATGAGCAGTTCTTC. Protein: CASSLGRRRGRWNNEQFF.

The chain joins TRBV28 to TRBJ2-3; TRBD2 aligns across 8 bases. The CDR3 is made up of 12 amino acids. Germline values: CDR1 MDHEN, CDR2 SYDVKM. With 11 bases clipped from V and 3 bases from J, the junction kept 4 bases outside the gene matches. CDR3: CASLAGTDTQYF. CDR3 coding DNA: TGTGCCTCCTTAGCGGGAACAGATACGCAGTATTTT.

This clone appeared a few times. This chain links TRBV6-6 with TRBJ2-5; TRBD2 matches 11 bases. CDR1 and CDR2 from the germline V gene are MNHNY and SVGAGI (reference sequence). There are 16 residues in the CDR3. V shed 7 bases and J 3 bases; nucleotides not matched to a gene: 10. The CDR3 nucleotides are TGTGCCAGCACCCTGGGTAGCGGGAGGGCCAAAGAGACCCAGTACTTC. It yields the protein CASTLGSGRAKETQYF.

The CDR3 coding sequence is TGTGCCAGCAGCCCGGGACTAGCCGGTTACGAGCAGTACTTC. As protein: CASSPGLAGYEQYF. V is TRBV7-2 and J is TRBJ2-7, with 9 bases lining up with TRBD2. This CDR3 is built from 14 residues. The V and J ends lost 5 bases and 4 bases, in that order; junction bases with no gene match: 6. Germline V gives CDR1 SGHTA, CDR2 FQGNSA. Supplemented by reference TRBV7-2 and TRBJ2-7, the full variable domain reads GAGVSQSPSNKVTEKGKDVELRCDPISGHTALYWYRQSLGQGLEFLIYFQGNSAPDKSGLPSDRFSAERTGGSVSTLTIQRTQQEDSAVYLCASSPGLAGYEQYFGPGTRLTVT.

J is TRBJ2-7 and V is TRBV9; maybe TRBD1 (6 bases). Germline CDR1 is SGDLS and CDR2 is YYNGEE. The CDR3 is made up of 13 amino acids. V lost 0 bases, J lost 10 bases, and 14 bases lay in between. CDR3 nucleotide sequence: TGTGCCAGCAGCGTAGGACAGGACAGCTCACAGTACTTC. This codes for CASSVGQDSSQYF.

The chain joins TRBV18 to TRBJ1-1, with a possible D match to TRBD1 (6 bases). Germline values: CDR1 KGHSH, CDR2 LQKENI. The CDR3 runs to 14 residues. V lost 3 bases and J 3 bases, leaving 11 bases between the germline ends. The CDR3 coding sequence is TGTGCCAGCTCACCCACACAGGGAGACACTGAAGCTTTCTTT. Residues: CASSPTQGDTEAFF.

In DNA form, the CDR3 reads TGTGCCAGCAGCCAATTGGGCAGGGGCTCCACAGATACGCAGTATTTT. It yields the protein CASSQLGRGSTDTQYF. The chain employs TRBV4-2 and TRBJ2-3, with TRBD1 as a possible D gene (6 bases). CDR3 size: 16 residues. Germline V lookup: CDR1 LGHNA, CDR2 YNFKEQ. Between the trimmed V and J ends, which lost 2 bases and 2 bases, there was a span of 14 bases.

The V gene is TRBV7-8, the J gene TRBJ2-1; 13 bases line up with TRBD2. The CDR3 length is 16 residues. With 5 bases clipped from V and 1 base from J, the junction kept 2 bases outside the gene matches. Germline V lookup: CDR1 SGHVS, CDR2 FQNEAQ. The CDR3 sequence: CASSRGLAGSYNEQFF. DNA of the CDR3: TGTGCCAGCAGCAGGGGACTAGCGGGATCCTACAATGAGCAGTTCTTC. Variable domain in full (rest from reference TRBV7-8 and TRBJ2-1): GAGVSQSPRYKVAKRGQDVALRCDPISGHVSLFWYQQALGQGPEFLTYFQNEAQLDKSGLPSDRFFAERPEGSVSTLKIQRTQQEDSAVYLCASSRGLAGSYNEQFFGPGTRLTVL.

The J gene is TRBJ2-6, the V gene TRBV11-1, with a tentative D call TRBD1 (5 bases). CDR1 is SGHAT, CDR2 FQDESV, per germline (reference sequence). The CDR3 runs to 17 residues. The V gene lost 1 base and the J gene lost 0 bases, with 10 bases spanning the gap. Here the CDR3 DNA reads TGTGCCAGCAGCTTAGGCAGGGATTCCTCTGGGGCCAACGTCCTGACTTTC. It is translated as CASSLGRDSSGANVLTF.